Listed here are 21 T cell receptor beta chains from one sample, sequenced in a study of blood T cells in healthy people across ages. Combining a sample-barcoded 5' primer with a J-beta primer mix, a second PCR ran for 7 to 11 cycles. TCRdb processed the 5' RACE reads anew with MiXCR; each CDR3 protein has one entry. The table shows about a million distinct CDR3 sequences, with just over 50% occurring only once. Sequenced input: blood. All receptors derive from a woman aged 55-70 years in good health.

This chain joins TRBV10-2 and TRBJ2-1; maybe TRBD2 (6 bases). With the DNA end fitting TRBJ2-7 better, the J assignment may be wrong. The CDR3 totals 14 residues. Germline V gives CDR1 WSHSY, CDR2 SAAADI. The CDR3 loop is CASTWGERAYEQYF. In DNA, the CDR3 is TGCGCCAGCACTTGGGGGGAAAGAGCTTACGAGCAGTACTTC.

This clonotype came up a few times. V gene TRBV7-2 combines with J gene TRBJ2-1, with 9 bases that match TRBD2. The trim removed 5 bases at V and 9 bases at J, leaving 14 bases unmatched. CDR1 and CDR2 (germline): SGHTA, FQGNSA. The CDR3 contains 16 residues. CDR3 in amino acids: CASSPRSGSIGGEQFF. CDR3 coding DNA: TGTGCCAGCAGCCCCCGTAGCGGGAGTATAGGCGGTGAGCAGTTCTTC.

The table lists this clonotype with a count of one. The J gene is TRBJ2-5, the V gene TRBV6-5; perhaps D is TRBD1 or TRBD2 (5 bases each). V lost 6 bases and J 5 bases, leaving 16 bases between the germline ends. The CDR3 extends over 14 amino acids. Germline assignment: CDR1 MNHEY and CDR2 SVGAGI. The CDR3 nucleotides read TGTGCCAGCAGCCAGGGCGGGTACGGGGAGACCCAGTACTTC. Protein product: CASSQGGYGETQYF.

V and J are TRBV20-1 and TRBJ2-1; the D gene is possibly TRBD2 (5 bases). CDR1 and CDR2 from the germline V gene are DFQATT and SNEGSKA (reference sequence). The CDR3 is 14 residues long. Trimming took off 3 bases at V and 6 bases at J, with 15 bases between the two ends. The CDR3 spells CSASSAVRGNEQFF. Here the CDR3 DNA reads TGCAGTGCTAGTTCAGCGGTGAGAGGCAATGAGCAGTTCTTC.

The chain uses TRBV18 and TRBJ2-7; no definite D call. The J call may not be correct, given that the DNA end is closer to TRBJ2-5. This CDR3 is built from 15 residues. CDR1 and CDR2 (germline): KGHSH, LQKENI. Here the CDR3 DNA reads TGTGCCAGCTCACGCCGCATAGGCCCTGAAGAGACCCAGTACTTC. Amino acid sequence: CASSRRIGPEETQYF.

CDR3 sequence reads: CASSRYRASGTDEQYF. Written as DNA, the CDR3 is TGTGCCAGCAGTCGGTATCGGGCTAGCGGGACCGATGAGCAGTACTTC. The rearrangement uses TRBV28 and TRBJ2-7, with 9 positions matching TRBD2. After removal of 5 bases from V and 7 bases from J, the junction contained 15 bases not matched to a gene. The CDR3 has 16 amino acids. Germline-derived CDR1 and CDR2 are MDHEN and SYDVKM.

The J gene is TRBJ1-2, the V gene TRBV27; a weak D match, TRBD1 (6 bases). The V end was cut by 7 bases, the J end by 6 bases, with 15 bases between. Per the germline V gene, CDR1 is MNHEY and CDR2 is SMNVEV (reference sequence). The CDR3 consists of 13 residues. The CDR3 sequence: CASKRTGLDGYTF. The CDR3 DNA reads TGTGCCAGCAAACGCACAGGGTTAGATGGCTACACCTTC.

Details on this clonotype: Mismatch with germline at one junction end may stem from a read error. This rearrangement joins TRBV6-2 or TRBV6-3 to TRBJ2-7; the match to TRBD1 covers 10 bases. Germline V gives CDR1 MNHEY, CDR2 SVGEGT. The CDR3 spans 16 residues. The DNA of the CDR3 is TGTGCCAGCAGAACTCCTCGGGACAGGGGCGTCAACGAGCGGTACTTC. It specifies CASRTPRDRGVNERYF.

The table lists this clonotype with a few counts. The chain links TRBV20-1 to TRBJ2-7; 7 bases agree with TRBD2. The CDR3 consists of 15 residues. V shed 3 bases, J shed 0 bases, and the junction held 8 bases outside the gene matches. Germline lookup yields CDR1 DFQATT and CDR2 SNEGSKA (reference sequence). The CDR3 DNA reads TGCAGTGCTAGCGGGGCTAGCGGCAACTCCTACGAGCAGTACTTC. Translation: CSASGASGNSYEQYF.

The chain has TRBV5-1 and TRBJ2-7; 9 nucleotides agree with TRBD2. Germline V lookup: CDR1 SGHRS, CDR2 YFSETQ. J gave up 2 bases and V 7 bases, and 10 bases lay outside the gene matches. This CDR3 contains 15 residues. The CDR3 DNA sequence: TGCGCCAGCGGATTACTAGCGGGTGGAACCTACGAGCAGTACTTC. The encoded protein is CASGLLAGGTYEQYF.

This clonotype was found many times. The CDR3, as DNA: TGTGCCAGCAGCCCCGGGACTACGAACACCGGGGAGCTGTTTTTT. Its protein product is CASSPGTTNTGELFF. The V and J genes are TRBV12-3 or TRBV12-4 and TRBJ2-2; the match to TRBD2 covers 7 bases. The CDR3 has 15 amino acids. With 6 bases clipped from V and 0 bases from J, the junction kept 4 bases outside the gene matches.

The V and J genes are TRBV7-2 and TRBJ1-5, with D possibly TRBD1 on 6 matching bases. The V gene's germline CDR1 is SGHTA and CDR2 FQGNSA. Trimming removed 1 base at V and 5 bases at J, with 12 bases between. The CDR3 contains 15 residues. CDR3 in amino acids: CASSLEQGRHQPQHF. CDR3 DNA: TGTGCCAGCAGCTTAGAACAGGGACGTCATCAGCCCCAGCATTTT.

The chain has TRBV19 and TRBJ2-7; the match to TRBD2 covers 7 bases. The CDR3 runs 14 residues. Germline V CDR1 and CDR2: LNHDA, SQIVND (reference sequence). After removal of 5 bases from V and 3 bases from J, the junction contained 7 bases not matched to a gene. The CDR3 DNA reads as TGTGCCAGTAGTTTCGCGGGAGTTGGCTACGAGCAGTACTTC. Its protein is CASSFAGVGYEQYF.

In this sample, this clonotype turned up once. The CDR3 nucleotides read TGTGCCAGCAGCTTAATGGGACCTAGTCGGGCACAGCCCCAGCATTTT. Its translation: CASSLMGPSRAQPQHF. The genes are TRBV7-9 and TRBJ1-5, with D perhaps matching TRBD1 (5 bases). Trimming removed 2 bases at V and 7 bases at J, with 18 bases between. Germline CDR1 is SEHNR and CDR2 is FQNEAQ (reference sequence). CDR3 length: 16 residues.

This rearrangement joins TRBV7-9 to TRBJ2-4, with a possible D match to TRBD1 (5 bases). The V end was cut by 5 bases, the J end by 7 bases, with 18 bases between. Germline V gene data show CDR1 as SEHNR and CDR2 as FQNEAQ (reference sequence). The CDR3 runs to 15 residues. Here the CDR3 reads CASSGSGLGWNIQYF. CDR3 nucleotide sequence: TGTGCCAGCAGCGGTTCAGGGCTGGGGTGGAACATTCAGTACTTC.

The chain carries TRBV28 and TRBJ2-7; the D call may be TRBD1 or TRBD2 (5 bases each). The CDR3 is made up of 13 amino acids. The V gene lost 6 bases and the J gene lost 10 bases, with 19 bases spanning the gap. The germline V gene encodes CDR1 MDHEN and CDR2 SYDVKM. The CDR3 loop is CASRPPGRQVQYF. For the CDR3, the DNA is TGTGCCAGCAGACCACCGGGACGGCAGGTCCAGTACTTC.

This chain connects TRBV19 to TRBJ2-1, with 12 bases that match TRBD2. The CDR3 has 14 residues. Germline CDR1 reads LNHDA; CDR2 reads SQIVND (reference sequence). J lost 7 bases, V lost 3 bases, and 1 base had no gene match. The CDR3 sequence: CASSITSGRNEQFF. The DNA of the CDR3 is TGTGCCAGTAGTATTACTAGCGGGAGGAATGAGCAGTTCTTC.

This CDR3 is CASSQGGPGRNEQFF. In DNA form, the CDR3 reads TGTGCCAGCAGCCAAGGCGGGCCAGGAAGGAATGAGCAGTTCTTC. The chain is built from TRBV3-1 and TRBJ2-1; a possible D gene is TRBD2 (5 bases). Germline CDR1 LGHDT, CDR2 YNNKEL (reference sequence). The CDR3 runs to 15 residues. V gave up 1 base and J gave up 7 bases, with 14 bases separating them.

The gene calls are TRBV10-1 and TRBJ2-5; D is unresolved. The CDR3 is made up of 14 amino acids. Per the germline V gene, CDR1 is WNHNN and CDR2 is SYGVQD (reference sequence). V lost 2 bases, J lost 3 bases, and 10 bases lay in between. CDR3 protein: CASSEGLGEETQYF. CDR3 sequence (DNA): TGCGCCAGCAGTGAGGGGCTAGGAGAAGAGACCCAGTACTTC.

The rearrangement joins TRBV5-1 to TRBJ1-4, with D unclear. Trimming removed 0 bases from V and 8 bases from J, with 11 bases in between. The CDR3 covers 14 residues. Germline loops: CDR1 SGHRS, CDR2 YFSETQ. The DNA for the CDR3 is TGCGCCAGCAGCTTGGATAAACCGGAAGAAAAACTGTTTTTT. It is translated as CASSLDKPEEKLFF.

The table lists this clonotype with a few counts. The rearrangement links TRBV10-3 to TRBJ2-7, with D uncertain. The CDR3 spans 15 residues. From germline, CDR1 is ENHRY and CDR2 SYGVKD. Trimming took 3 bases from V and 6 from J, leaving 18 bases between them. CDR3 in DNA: TGTGCCATCAGTGACCCAGCCGCCCTCCGCCTCGAGCAGTACTTC. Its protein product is CAISDPAALRLEQYF.